A single sample is the source of the 15 T cell receptor beta chains below, sequenced in a study of beta chain features in type 1 diabetes. Expressed TCRB transcripts were sequenced because the entire RNA isolate underwent reverse transcription. Profiling relied on immunoSEQ multiplex PCR, and the TCRdb table lists in-frame clones only, not all of them. The top ten hold roughly 4.1% of the sample, which has around 250,000 clones, 25% to 35% seen once. Sequences were obtained from central memory CD4+ T cells from blood. The receptors derive from a man younger than 40 in good health.

This clone was detected only a few times. The V gene is TRBV2, the J gene TRBJ2-7; D assignment may be TRBD1 or TRBD2 (5 bases each). The V gene lost 8 bases and the J gene lost 2 bases, with 13 bases spanning the gap. This CDR3 comprises 13 residues. Germline V gene lookup returns CDR1 SNHLY and CDR2 FYNNEI. Here the CDR3 reads CASSDSGPYEQYF. The CDR3 nucleotides read TGTGCCAGCTCCGACAGCGGACCCTACGAGCAGTACTTC.

The V and J genes are TRBV7-2 and TRBJ2-3; no firm D call. The length of the CDR3 is 15 residues. Germline CDR1 reads SGHTA; CDR2 reads FQGNSA. V dropped 5 bases and J dropped 6 bases, with 18 bases sitting between them. Written as DNA, the CDR3 is TGTGCCAGCAGCCCTCTCTCAAAATCTCGGGATACGCAGTATTTT. Translation: CASSPLSKSRDTQYF.

A single count supports this clone. The genes are TRBV6-5 and TRBJ1-6, with D maybe TRBD1 (5 bases). With 3 bases removed from V and 6 bases from J, the gap between germline ends came to 12 bases. CDR1 MNHEY and CDR2 SVGAGI come from the germline V gene. The CDR3 consists of 15 residues. CDR3 protein: CASSYSQGSNSPLHF. In nucleotides, the CDR3 is TGTGCCAGCAGTTATTCCCAGGGTTCTAATTCACCCCTCCACTTT.

This clone occurred a few times. The V and J genes are TRBV2 and TRBJ2-7; D is tentatively TRBD1 or TRBD2 (5 bases each). Germline CDR1 and CDR2: SNHLY and FYNNEI. V was clipped by 4 bases and J by 7 bases, with 8 bases between them. CDR3 length: 11 amino acids. The chain's CDR3 is CASSAEGEQYF. In nucleotides, the CDR3 is TGTGCCAGCAGTGCCGAGGGGGAGCAGTACTTC.

This clone was recorded at least ten times. This chain uses TRBV30 with TRBJ1-5; no clear D. The V end was cut by 3 bases, the J end by 7 bases, with 16 bases between. Germline assignment: CDR1 GTSNPN and CDR2 SVGIG (reference sequence). There are 14 residues in the CDR3. The CDR3 loop reads CAWSLREGSQPQHF. The CDR3 region has the DNA TGTGCCTGGAGCCTAAGGGAGGGATCGCAGCCCCAGCATTTT.

This clone turned up a few times. The gene calls are TRBV10-3 and TRBJ2-7, with D perhaps TRBD2 (5 bases). V was shortened by 11 bases and J by 0 bases, with 20 bases between the two germline ends. CDR3 length: 15 residues. Germline values: CDR1 ENHRY, CDR2 SYGVKD. CDR3 nucleotides: TGTGCCGCCAAGGATCAGCGGTTGAGCTCCTACGAGCAGTACTTC. Its protein is CAAKDQRLSSYEQYF.

This clone was counted a few times. Other DNA sequences from this sample encode an identical CDR3 as well. As DNA, the CDR3 is TGTGCCAGCTCACCAAAGGGTTACGAGCAGTACTTC. Amino acids: CASSPKGYEQYF. This chain joins TRBV18 and TRBJ2-7; D uncertain. V gave up 2 bases and J gave up 4 bases, with 6 bases separating them. The V gene's germline CDR1 is KGHSH and CDR2 LQKENI. The CDR3 totals 12 residues.

The chain links TRBV4-2 to TRBJ1-4; D is undetermined. The CDR3 runs to 16 residues. CDR1 and CDR2 (germline): LGHNA, YNFKEQ. The V and J ends lost 1 base and 0 bases respectively, with 9 bases between them. CDR3 in amino acids: CASSQVGKATNEKLFF. Here the CDR3 DNA reads TGTGCCAGCAGCCAAGTTGGAAAAGCAACTAATGAAAAACTGTTTTTT.

As for this clone: Other DNA sequences within the sample encode an identical CDR3. The J gene is TRBJ2-1, the V gene TRBV7-2; TRBD2 matches at 10 bases. V lost 4 bases, J lost 7 bases, and 7 bases stayed unmatched. Germline V gene sequence: CDR1 SGHTA, CDR2 FQGNSA. The length of the CDR3 is 15 residues. CDR3 residues: CASSSQRGGKNEQFF. The CDR3 DNA sequence: TGTGCCAGCAGCTCCCAGCGGGGGGGGAAAAATGAGCAGTTCTTC.

The V call is TRBV6-1, the J call TRBJ2-7; D is uncertain. There are 11 residues in the CDR3. With 5 bases removed from V and 9 bases from J, the gap between germline ends came to 11 bases. Germline V gene data show CDR1 as MNHNS and CDR2 as SASEGT. The CDR3 nucleotides are TGTGCCAGCAGTCCGTCTCTGAGGCAGTACTTC. Translating gives CASSPSLRQYF.

V usage is TRBV27 and J usage is TRBJ1-2; 8 bases align to TRBD1. The CDR3 covers 15 residues. V was clipped by 5 bases and J by 5 bases; unmatched bases: 10. Looked up from germline, CDR1 is MNHEY and CDR2 is SMNVEV (reference sequence). CDR3 protein: CASSPLMNRGYGYTF. The CDR3 bases are TGTGCCAGCAGTCCGCTTATGAACAGGGGGTATGGCTACACCTTC.

The V call is TRBV23-1, the J call TRBJ1-1, with D perhaps matching TRBD1 (5 bases). TRBV23-1 is annotated as an ORF whose role is uncertain. V gave up 3 bases and J gave up 1 base, with 15 bases separating them. This CDR3 contains 16 residues. The CDR3 region has the DNA TGCGCCAGCAGTCACCCTTACAGGAGGAAGAACACTGAAGCTTTCTTT. Translation: CASSHPYRRKNTEAFF.

The chain couples TRBV2 to TRBJ2-7; weak D call: TRBD2 (5 bases). The CDR3 runs to 11 residues. Between the trimmed V and J ends, which lost 7 bases and 7 bases, there was a span of 11 bases. The V gene's germline CDR1 is SNHLY and CDR2 FYNNEI. The CDR3 reads CASTPSGEQYF. Here the CDR3 DNA reads TGTGCCAGCACCCCCTCGGGGGAGCAGTACTTC.

This clone came up many times. The J gene is TRBJ2-2, the V gene TRBV28, with 8 positions matching TRBD1. V shed 6 bases, J shed 5 bases, and the junction held 11 bases outside the gene matches. CDR1 and CDR2 from the germline V gene are MDHEN and SYDVKM. The CDR3 totals 16 residues. Here the CDR3 reads CASSLTRQGRTGELFF. The DNA for the CDR3 is TGTGCCAGCAGCCTTACCCGACAGGGGCGGACCGGGGAGCTGTTTTTT.

This rearrangement joins TRBV2 to TRBJ2-2, with D tentatively TRBD1 (6 bases). V was shortened by 4 bases and J by 5 bases, with 14 bases between the two germline ends. CDR3 length equals 15 residues. The germline gives CDR1 SNHLY, CDR2 FYNNEI. This CDR3 is CASSATGRGTGELFF. The CDR3 coding sequence is TGTGCCAGCAGTGCGACAGGCCGTGGGACCGGGGAGCTGTTTTTT.